The clone carrying this T cell receptor (beta chain) was counted only a few times. Germline V gene data show CDR1 as SGHTA and CDR2 as FQGNSA. The CDR3 loop spans 15 amino acids. The ends lost 4 bases at V and 8 bases at J; junction bases unmatched: 7. This specimen belongs to a study of blood T cell repertoires in COVID-19. Some clones are missing from TCRdb's copy, which holds only in-frame ones; the method was immunoSEQ multiplex PCR. The profile shows roughly 150,000 clones, 70% to 85% of them singletons. The sequence was collected from a woman aged 70-85 years in a cohort exposed to, infected with or recovered from COVID-19 (not recorded which). Sequencing used PBMCs or T cells enriched from blood (not recorded which). This chain connects TRBV7-2 to TRBJ1-4, with TRBD1 identical over 10 bases. CDR3 sequence reads: CASSSYGTGVEKLFF. The CDR3 DNA reads TGTGCCAGCAGCTCATATGGGACAGGGGTAGAAAAACTGTTTTTT.